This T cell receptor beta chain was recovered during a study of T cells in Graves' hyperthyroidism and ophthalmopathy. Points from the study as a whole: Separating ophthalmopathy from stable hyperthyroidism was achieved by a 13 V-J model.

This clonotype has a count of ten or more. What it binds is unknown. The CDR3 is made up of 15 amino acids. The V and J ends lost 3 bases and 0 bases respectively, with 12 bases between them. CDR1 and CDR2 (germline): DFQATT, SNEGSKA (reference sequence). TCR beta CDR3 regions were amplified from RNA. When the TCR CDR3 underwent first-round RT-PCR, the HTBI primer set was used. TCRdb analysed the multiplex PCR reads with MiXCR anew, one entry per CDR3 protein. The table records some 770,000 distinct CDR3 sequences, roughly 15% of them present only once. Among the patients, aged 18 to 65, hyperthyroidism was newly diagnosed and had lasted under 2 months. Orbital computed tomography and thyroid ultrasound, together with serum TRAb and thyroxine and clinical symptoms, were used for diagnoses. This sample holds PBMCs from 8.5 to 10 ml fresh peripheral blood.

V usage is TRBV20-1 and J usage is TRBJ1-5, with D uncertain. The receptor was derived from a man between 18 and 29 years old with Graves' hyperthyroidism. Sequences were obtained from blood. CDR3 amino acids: CSARPGSYSNQPQHF. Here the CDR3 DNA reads TGCAGTGCTAGGCCCGGAAGCTATAGCAATCAGCCCCAGCATTTT.